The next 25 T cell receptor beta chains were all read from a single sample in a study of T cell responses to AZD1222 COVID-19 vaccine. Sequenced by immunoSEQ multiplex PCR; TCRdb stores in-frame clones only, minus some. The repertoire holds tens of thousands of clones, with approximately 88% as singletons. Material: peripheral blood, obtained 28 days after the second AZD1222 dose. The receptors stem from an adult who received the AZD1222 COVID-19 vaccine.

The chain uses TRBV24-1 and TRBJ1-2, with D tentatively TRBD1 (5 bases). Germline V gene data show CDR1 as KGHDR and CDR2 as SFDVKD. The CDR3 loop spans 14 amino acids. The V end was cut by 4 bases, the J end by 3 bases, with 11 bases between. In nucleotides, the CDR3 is TGTGCCACCAGTGACCCGGGACGGGACTATGGCTACACCTTC. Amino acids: CATSDPGRDYGYTF.

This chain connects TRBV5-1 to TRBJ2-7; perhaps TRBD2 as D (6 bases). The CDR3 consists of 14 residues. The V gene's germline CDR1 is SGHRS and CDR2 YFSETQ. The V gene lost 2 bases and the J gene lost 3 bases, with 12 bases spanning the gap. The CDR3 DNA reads TGCGCCAGCAGCTTTGTAGTGACTAGCTACGAGCAGTACTTC. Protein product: CASSFVVTSYEQYF.

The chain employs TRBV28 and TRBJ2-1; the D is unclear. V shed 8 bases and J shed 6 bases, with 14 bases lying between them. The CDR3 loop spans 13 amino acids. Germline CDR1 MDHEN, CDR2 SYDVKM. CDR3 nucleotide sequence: TGTGCCAGCGCCTCGAATAATATCAATGAGCAGTTCTTC. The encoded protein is CASASNNINEQFF.

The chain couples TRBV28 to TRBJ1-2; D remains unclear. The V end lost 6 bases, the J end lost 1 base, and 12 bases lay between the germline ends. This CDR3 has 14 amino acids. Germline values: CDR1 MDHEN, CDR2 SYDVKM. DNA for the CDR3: TGTGCCAGCAGGGGCCCTGGGTTTAACTATGGCTACACCTTC. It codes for CASRGPGFNYGYTF.

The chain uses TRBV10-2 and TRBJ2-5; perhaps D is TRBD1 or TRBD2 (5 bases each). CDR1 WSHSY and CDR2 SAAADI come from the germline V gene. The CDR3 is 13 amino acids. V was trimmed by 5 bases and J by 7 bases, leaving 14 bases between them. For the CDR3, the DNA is TGCGCCAGCAGTCCGGGACGGGGAGTGACCCAGTACTTC. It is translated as CASSPGRGVTQYF.

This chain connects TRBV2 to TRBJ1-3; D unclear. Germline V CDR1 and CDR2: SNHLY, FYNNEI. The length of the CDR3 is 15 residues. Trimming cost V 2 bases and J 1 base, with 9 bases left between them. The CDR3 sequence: CASSELSRSGNTIYF. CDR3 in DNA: TGTGCCAGCAGTGAATTGAGTCGGTCTGGAAACACCATATATTTT.

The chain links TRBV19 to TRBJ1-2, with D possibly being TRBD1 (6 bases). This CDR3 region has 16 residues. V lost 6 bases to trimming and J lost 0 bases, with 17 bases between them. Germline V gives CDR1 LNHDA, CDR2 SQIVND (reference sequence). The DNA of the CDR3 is TGTGCCAGTAGACCTCAGCTTGGACAGACTAACTATGGCTACACCTTC. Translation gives CASRPQLGQTNYGYTF.

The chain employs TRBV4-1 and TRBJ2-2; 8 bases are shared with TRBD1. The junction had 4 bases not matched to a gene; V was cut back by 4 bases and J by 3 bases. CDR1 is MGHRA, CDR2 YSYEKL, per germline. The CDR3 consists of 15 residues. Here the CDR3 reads CASSRGQGYTGELFF. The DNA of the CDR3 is TGCGCCAGCAGCCGAGGACAGGGTTACACCGGGGAGCTGTTTTTT.

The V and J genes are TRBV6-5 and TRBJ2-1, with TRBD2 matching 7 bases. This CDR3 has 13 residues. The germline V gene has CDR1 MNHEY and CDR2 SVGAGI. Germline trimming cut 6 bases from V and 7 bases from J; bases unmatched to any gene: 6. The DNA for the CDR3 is TGTGCCAGCAGGGTGGGGGGGTATAATGAGCAGTTCTTC. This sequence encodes CASRVGGYNEQFF.

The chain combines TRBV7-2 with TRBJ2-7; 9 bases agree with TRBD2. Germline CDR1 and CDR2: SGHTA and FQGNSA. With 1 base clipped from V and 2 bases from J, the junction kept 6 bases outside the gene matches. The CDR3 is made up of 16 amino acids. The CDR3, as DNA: TGTGCCAGCAGCTTAGGTAGTAGCGGGGGAACCTACGAGCAGTACTTC. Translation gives CASSLGSSGGTYEQYF. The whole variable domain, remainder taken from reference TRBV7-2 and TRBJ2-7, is GAGVSQSPSNKVTEKGKDVELRCDPISGHTALYWYRQSLGQGLEFLIYFQGNSAPDKSGLPSDRFSAERTGGSVSTLTIQRTQQEDSAVYLCASSLGSSGGTYEQYFGPGTRLTVT.

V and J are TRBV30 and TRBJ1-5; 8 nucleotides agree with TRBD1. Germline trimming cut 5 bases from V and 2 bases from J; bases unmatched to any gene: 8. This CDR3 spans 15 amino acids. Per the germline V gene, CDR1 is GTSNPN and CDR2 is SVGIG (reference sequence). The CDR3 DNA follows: TGTGCCTGGGCCCGGACAGGGTCGGGCAATCAGCCCCAGCATTTT. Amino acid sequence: CAWARTGSGNQPQHF. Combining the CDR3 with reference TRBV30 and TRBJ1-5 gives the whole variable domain SQTIHQWPATLVQPVGSPLSLECTVEGTSNPNLYWYRQAAGRGLQLLFYSVGIGQISSEVPQNLSASRPQDRQFILSSKKLLLSDSGFYLCAWARTGSGNQPQHFGDGTRLSIL.

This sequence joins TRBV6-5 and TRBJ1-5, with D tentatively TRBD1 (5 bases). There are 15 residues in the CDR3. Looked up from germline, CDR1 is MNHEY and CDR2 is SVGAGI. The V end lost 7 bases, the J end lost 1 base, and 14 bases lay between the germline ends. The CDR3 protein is CASKGASPSNQPQHF. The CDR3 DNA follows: TGTGCCAGCAAAGGGGCGTCCCCCAGCAATCAGCCCCAGCATTTT.

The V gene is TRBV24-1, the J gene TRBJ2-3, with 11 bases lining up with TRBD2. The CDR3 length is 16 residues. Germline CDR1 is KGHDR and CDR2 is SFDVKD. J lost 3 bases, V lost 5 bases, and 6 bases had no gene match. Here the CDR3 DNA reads TGTGCCACCAGTGTTGGTAGCGGGGGGGCAACAGATACGCAGTATTTT. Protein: CATSVGSGGATDTQYF.

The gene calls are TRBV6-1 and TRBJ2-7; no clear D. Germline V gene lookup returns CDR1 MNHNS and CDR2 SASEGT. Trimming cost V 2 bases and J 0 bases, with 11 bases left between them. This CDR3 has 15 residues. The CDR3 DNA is TGTGCCAGCAGTGAAACGTGGGTTAGCTCCTACGAGCAGTACTTC. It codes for CASSETWVSSYEQYF.

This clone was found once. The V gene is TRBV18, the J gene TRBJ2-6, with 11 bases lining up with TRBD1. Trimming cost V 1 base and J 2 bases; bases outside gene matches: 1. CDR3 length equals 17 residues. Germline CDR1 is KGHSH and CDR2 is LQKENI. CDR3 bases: TGTGCCAGCTCACCACGGGGACAGGGGGCTGGGGCCAACGTCCTGACTTTC. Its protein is CASSPRGQGAGANVLTF.

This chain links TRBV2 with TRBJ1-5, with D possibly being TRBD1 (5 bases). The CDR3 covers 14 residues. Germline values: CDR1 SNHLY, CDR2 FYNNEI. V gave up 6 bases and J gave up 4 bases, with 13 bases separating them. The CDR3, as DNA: TGTGCCAGCAGCCGGGACCGGAATAATCAGCCCCAGCATTTT. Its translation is CASSRDRNNQPQHF.

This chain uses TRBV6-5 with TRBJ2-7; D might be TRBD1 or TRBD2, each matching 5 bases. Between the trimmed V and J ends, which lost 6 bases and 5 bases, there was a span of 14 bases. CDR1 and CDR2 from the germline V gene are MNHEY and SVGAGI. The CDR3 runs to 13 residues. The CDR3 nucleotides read TGTGCCAGCAGAGAGGGACCGTGGGACGAGCAGTACTTC. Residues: CASREGPWDEQYF.

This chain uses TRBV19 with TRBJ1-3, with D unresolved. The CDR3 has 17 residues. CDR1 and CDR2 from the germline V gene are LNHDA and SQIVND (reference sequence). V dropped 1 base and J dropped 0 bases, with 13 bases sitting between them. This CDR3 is CASSIALTSDSGNTIYF. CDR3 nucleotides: TGTGCCAGTAGTATAGCCCTGACATCGGACTCTGGAAACACCATATATTTT.

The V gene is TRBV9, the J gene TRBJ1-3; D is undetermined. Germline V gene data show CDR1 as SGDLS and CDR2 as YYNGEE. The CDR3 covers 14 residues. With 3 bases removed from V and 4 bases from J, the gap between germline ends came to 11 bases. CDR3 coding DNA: TGTGCCAGCAGCGGCAGCCTGGGAGGAAACACCATATATTTT. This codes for CASSGSLGGNTIYF.

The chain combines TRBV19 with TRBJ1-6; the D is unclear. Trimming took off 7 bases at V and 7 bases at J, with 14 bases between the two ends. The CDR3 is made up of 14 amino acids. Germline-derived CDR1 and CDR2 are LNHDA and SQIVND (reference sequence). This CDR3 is CASTRGDINSPLHF. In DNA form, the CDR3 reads TGTGCCAGTACCCGAGGAGACATCAATTCACCCCTCCACTTT.

The CDR3 bases are TGTGCCAGCAGCCCCAGCGGATCTTACAATGAGCAGTTCTTC. Translation gives CASSPSGSYNEQFF. The chain couples TRBV7-3 to TRBJ2-1, with D possibly being TRBD2 (5 bases). CDR1 and CDR2 (germline): SGHTA, FQGTGA. The V and J ends lost 5 bases and 4 bases respectively, with 12 bases between them. The CDR3 loop spans 14 amino acids.

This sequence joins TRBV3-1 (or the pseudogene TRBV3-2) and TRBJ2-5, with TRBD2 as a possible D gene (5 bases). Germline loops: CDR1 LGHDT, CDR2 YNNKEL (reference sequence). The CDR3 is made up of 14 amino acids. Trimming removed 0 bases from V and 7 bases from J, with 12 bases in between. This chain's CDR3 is CASSQERATVTQYF. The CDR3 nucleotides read TGTGCCAGCAGCCAAGAGCGGGCCACAGTGACCCAGTACTTC.

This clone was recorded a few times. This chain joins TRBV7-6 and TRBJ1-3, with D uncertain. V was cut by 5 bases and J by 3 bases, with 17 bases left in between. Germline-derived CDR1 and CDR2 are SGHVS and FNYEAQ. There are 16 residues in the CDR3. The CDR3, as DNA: TGTGCCAGCAGCCGTATAACAGACATCGGTGGAAACACCATATATTTT. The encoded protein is CASSRITDIGGNTIYF.

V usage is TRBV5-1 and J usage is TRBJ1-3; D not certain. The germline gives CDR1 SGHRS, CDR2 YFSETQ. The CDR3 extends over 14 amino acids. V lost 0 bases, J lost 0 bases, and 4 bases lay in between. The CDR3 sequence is CASSLGASGNTIYF. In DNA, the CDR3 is TGCGCCAGCAGCTTGGGGGCCTCTGGAAACACCATATATTTT.

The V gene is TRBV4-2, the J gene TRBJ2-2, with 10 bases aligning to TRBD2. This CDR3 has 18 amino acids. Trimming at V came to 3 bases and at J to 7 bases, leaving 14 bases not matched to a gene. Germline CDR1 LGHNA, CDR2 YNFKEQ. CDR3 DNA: TGTGCCAGCAGCCAGGCCCATTTGAGCGGGGGGGCTGACGGGGAGCTGTTTTTT. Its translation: CASSQAHLSGGADGELFF.